The clone carrying this TCR beta chain was recorded once. Only in-frame clones appear in the TCRdb table, and some are missing; sequencing was by immunoSEQ multiplex PCR. The sample includes fewer than 300,000 clones, around 82% of them seen just once. The data stem from a study of blood T cell repertoires in COVID-19. Overall study: PBMCs, B-cell-depleted T cells, or T cells were the source of the cDNA or gDNA that made up the material.

CDR3 length: 16 residues. Germline assignment: CDR1 SGHTA and CDR2 FQGNSA. Trimming removed 2 bases at V and 1 base at J, with 12 bases between. This receptor was obtained from a young woman with acute or convalescent COVID-19. Sequenced sample: peripheral blood. This sequence joins TRBV7-2 and TRBJ1-5; unclear D gene. The CDR3 nucleotides are TGTGCCAGCAGCTTAAGAGGAGGAGGGAGCAATCAGCCCCAGCATTTT. Translated, it gives CASSLRGGGSNQPQHF.